This T cell receptor (beta chain) is from a study of blood T cell repertoires in COVID-19. This CDR3 region has 14 residues. Profiling relied on immunoSEQ multiplex PCR, and the TCRdb table lists in-frame clones only, not all of them. The repertoire holds 350,000 or so clones, with more than 70% as singletons. V and J are TRBV7-5 and TRBJ1-2; TRBD1 is taken as the D call from the table, unchecked against the DNA. TRBV7-5 is a recognized pseudogene. The TCR originated in an older woman with COVID-19, enrolled during active disease. The material sequenced was peripheral blood. The CDR3 here is CVRSLTPGCYGYTF. CDR3 in DNA: TGTGTCAGAAGCTTAACGCCAGGGTGCTATGGCTACACCTTC.